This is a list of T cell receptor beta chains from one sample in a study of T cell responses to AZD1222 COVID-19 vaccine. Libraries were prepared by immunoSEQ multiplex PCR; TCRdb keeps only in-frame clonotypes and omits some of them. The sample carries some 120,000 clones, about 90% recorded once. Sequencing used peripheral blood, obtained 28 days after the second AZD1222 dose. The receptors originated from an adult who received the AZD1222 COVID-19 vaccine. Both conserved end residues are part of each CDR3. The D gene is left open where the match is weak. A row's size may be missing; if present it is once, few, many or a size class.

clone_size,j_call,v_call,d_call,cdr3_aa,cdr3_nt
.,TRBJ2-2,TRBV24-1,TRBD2,CATSDLDSGFTGELFF,TGTGCCACCAGTGATTTGGATAGCGGGTTTACCGGGGAGCTGTTTTTT
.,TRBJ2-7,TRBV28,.,CASSWKYEQYF,TGTGCCAGCAGCTGGAAATACGAGCAGTACTTC
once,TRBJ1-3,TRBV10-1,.,CASSESGTTGNTIYF,TGCGCCAGCAGTGAGTCGGGAACAACTGGAAACACCATATATTTT
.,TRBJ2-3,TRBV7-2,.,CASSPNYIPSTDTQYF,TGTGCCAGCAGCCCGAATTACATTCCTAGCACAGATACGCAGTATTTT
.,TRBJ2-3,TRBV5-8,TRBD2,CASRLGLAGGTDTQYF,TGTGCCAGCAGACTGGGACTAGCGGGAGGTACAGATACGCAGTATTTT
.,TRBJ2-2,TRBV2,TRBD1,CATQGADRQNTGELFF,TGTGCCACTCAGGGGGCAGACAGACAAAACACCGGGGAGCTGTTTTTT
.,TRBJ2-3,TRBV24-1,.,CATSVGTGKHTDTQYF,TGTGCCACCAGTGTCGGAACAGGGAAACACACAGATACGCAGTATTTT
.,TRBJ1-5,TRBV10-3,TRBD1,CAISAGTGNQPQHF,TGTGCCATCAGTGCCGGGACAGGGAATCAGCCCCAGCATTTT
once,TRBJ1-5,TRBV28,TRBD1,CASSLWSGGQNQPQHF,TGTGCCAGCAGTTTATGGTCAGGGGGTCAGAATCAGCCCCAGCATTTT
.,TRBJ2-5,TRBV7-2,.,CASSLGPAVLQETQYF,TGTGCCAGCAGCTTAGGGCCAGCCGTACTCCAAGAGACCCAGTACTTC
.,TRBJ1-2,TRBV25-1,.,CASSVGDLDGYTF,TGTGCCAGCAGTGTAGGGGACCTGGACGGCTACACCTTC
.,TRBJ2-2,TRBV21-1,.,CASSSSGSQDHGELFF,TGTGCCAGCAGCTCCTCGGGGTCCCAGGACCACGGGGAGCTGTTTTTT
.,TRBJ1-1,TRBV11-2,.,CASSLGLSTEAFF,TGTGCCAGCAGCTTAGGGCTGAGCACTGAAGCTTTCTTT
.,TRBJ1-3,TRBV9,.,CASSVDGNSGNTIYF,TGTGCCAGCAGCGTAGATGGCAACTCTGGAAACACCATATATTTT
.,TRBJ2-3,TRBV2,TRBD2,CASMTSGSTDTQYF,TGTGCCAGCATGACTAGCGGGAGCACAGATACGCAGTATTTT
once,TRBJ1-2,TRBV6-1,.,CASSERSYGQYSRDDYGYTF,TGTGCCAGCAGTGAAAGGTCCTATGGTCAGTATTCGAGGGATGACTATGGCTACACCTTC
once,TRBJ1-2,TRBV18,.,CATSQVSNYGYTF,TGTGCCACCAGCCAGGTCTCTAACTATGGCTACACCTTC
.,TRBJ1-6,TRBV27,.,CASSLGWNSPLHF,TGTGCCAGCAGTCTGGGCTGGAATTCACCCCTCCACTTT
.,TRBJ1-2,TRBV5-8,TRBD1,CASSLANRGEGYGYTF,TGTGCCAGCAGCTTGGCGAACAGGGGGGAAGGCTATGGCTACACCTTC
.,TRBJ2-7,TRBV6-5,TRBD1,CASSYLTGDKYEQYF,TGTGCCAGCAGTTACCTGACAGGGGATAAGTACGAGCAGTACTTC
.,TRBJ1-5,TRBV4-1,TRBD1,CASSQVTGGSNQPQHF,TGCGCCAGCAGCCAAGTCACAGGGGGCTCCAATCAGCCCCAGCATTTT
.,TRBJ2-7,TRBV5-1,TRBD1,CASSFSGGSYEQYF,TGCGCCAGCAGCTTTTCAGGGGGCTCCTACGAGCAGTACTTC
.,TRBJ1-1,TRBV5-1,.,CASSFRASRGARMVTEAFF,TGCGCCAGCAGCTTCAGGGCCAGTCGGGGGGCGCGAATGGTCACTGAAGCTTTCTTT
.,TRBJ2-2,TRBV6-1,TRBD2,CASSEEWGGNTGELFF,TGTGCCAGCAGTGAAGAGTGGGGGGGAAACACCGGGGAGCTGTTTTTT
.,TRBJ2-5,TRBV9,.,CASSSQGTSRLETQYF,TGTGCCAGCAGCTCCCAGGGAACTAGCAGGTTAGAGACCCAGTACTTC
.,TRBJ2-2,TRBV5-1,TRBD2,CATQGGLAGTGELFF,TGCGCCACCCAAGGTGGTCTAGCGGGTACCGGGGAGCTGTTTTTT
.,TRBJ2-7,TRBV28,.,CASSPWTALTYEQYF,TGTGCCAGCAGTCCATGGACAGCTCTAACCTACGAGCAGTACTTC
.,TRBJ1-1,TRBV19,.,CASIGQGTEAFF,TGTGCCAGTATAGGCCAGGGGACTGAAGCTTTCTTT
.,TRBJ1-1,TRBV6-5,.,CASSYGLGTEAFF,TGTGCCAGCAGTTACGGTTTGGGCACTGAAGCTTTCTTT
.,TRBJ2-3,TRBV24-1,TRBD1,CATSEVGQGAHPDTQYF,TGTGCCACCAGTGAGGTCGGACAGGGGGCGCACCCAGATACGCAGTATTTT
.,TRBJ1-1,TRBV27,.,CASSPMIQGNTEAFF,TGTGCCAGCAGTCCTATGATCCAGGGGAACACTGAAGCTTTCTTT
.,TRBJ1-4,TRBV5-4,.,CASSFRTTNEKLFF,TGTGCCAGCAGCTTTAGGACAACAAATGAAAAACTGTTTTTT
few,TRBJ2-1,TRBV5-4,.,CASSLKDTGTSYNEQFF,TGTGCCAGCAGCTTAAAGGACACTGGGACCTCCTACAATGAGCAGTTCTTC
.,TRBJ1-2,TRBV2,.,CASTYNYGYTF,TGTGCCAGCACCTATAACTATGGCTACACCTTC
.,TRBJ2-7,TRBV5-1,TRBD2,CASSSTSGPYEQYF,TGCGCCAGCAGCTCTACTAGCGGGCCCTACGAGCAGTACTTC
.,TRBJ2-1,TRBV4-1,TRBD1,CASSQTILRGSNEQFF,TGCGCCAGCAGCCAAACCATTCTCAGGGGGTCCAATGAGCAGTTCTTC
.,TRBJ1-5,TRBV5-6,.,CASSAQTIGQPQHF,TGTGCCAGCAGCGCCCAGACGATAGGTCAGCCCCAGCATTTT
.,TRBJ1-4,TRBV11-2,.,CASSSLPGGTNEKLFF,TGTGCCAGCAGCTCCCTTCCCGGGGGGACTAATGAAAAACTGTTTTTT
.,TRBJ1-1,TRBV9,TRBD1,CASSADLPTRGHPTEAFF,TGTGCCAGCAGCGCCGATCTTCCGACCAGGGGGCACCCCACTGAAGCTTTCTTT
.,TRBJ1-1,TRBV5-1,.,CASRPRMGNTEAFF,TGCGCCAGCAGACCGCGGATGGGGAACACTGAAGCTTTCTTT
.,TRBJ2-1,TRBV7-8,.,CASSPGGGAADNEQFF,TGTGCCAGCAGCCCAGGTGGGGGGGCGGCAGACAATGAGCAGTTCTTC
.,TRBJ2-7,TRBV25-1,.,CASSEGGTAYEQYF,TGTGCCAGCAGTGAGGGGGGCACGGCCTACGAGCAGTACTTC
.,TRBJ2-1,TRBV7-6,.,CASSLTTSYHEQFF,TGTGCCAGCAGCTTAACCACTAGCTACCATGAGCAGTTCTTC
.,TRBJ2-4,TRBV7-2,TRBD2,CASSLGLAEAKNIQYF,TGTGCCAGCAGCTTGGGACTAGCGGAAGCCAAAAACATTCAGTACTTC